The 18 T cell receptor beta chains listed next were all sequenced from one sample in a study of shared clonotypes between healthy human individuals (TCRdb year 2020). Libraries came from the immunoSEQ multiplex PCR assay. TCRdb mirrors the immuneACCESS table, restricted to in-frame sequences. Some clones are absent from its copies; in checked studies, under half trace to an unresolved V gene, and the reason for the others is unknown. Counted in this sample were about a million clones; around 80% of them appeared once. Around 1.5% of the sample is taken by the ten largest. Sequenced input: memory CD4+ T cells sorted from blood. This specimen's cell subset or site label, interpreted: CD45RA-negative fraction. All receptors derive from a man between 18 and 35 years old in good health.

The J gene is TRBJ1-1, the V gene TRBV10-3; D is uncertain. This CDR3 is built from 13 residues. Germline loops: CDR1 ENHRY, CDR2 SYGVKD. The V end lost 2 bases, the J end lost 1 base, and 5 bases lay between the germline ends. Here the CDR3 reads CAISERPNTEAFF. The CDR3 nucleotides read TGTGCCATCAGTGAGCGCCCGAACACTGAAGCTTTCTTT.

In its sample, this clone was seen a few times. This chain uses TRBV5-5 with TRBJ2-2; 7 bases match TRBD1. The germline V gene has CDR1 SGHKS and CDR2 YYEKEE (reference sequence). The CDR3 has 14 amino acids. The V and J ends lost 5 bases and 6 bases, in that order; junction bases with no gene match: 7. The CDR3 loop is CASSLQGTAGELFF. CDR3 DNA: TGTGCCAGCAGTTTACAGGGGACGGCCGGGGAGCTGTTTTTT.

This chain joins TRBV6-5 and TRBJ2-2, with 7 bases fitting TRBD2. The CDR3 is 14 amino acids. Trimming removed 5 bases from V and 3 bases from J; junction bases left unmatched: 3. Germline assignment: CDR1 MNHEY and CDR2 SVGAGI. CDR3 protein: CASSRGGYTGELFF. CDR3 bases: TGTGCCAGCAGTCGCGGGGGATACACCGGGGAGCTGTTTTTT.

The genes are TRBV9 and TRBJ2-5; TRBD2 matches 12 bases. With 4 bases clipped from V and 5 bases from J, the junction kept 9 bases outside the gene matches. The CDR3 is made up of 16 amino acids. Germline CDR1 is SGDLS and CDR2 is YYNGEE. In nucleotides, the CDR3 is TGTGCCAGCAGCCCCCGGACTAGCGGGGTATTGGAGACCCAGTACTTC. As protein: CASSPRTSGVLETQYF.

The genes are TRBV5-6 and TRBJ1-5; D is perhaps TRBD1 (6 bases). V lost 3 bases and J lost 4, with 20 bases in between. This CDR3 spans 17 amino acids. In germline, CDR1 is SGHDT, CDR2 YYEEEE. CDR3 protein: CASSSMGHPQGNQPQHF. The CDR3 region has the DNA TGTGCCAGCAGCTCCATGGGGCACCCGCAGGGGAATCAGCCCCAGCATTTT.

V is TRBV9 and J is TRBJ2-1, with D perhaps matching TRBD1 (6 bases). Germline V gene sequence: CDR1 SGDLS, CDR2 YYNGEE. There are 14 residues in the CDR3. V lost 4 bases, J lost 5 bases, and 13 bases lay in between. In DNA form, the CDR3 reads TGTGCCAGCAGCCGGGACACTACTCACAATGAGCAGTTCTTC. Translation gives CASSRDTTHNEQFF.

The V call is TRBV20-1, the J call TRBJ1-1, with TRBD1 matching over 10 bases. The CDR3 runs 11 residues. Germline CDR1 reads DFQATT; CDR2 reads SNEGSKA (reference sequence). The CDR3 DNA reads TGCGGGGGGACAGGGGATACTGAAGCTTTCTTT. As protein: CGGTGDTEAFF.

The chain joins TRBV18 to TRBJ1-2; TRBD1 matches 10 bases. Germline-derived CDR1 and CDR2 are KGHSH and LQKENI. The CDR3 runs to 13 residues. V shed 6 bases and J 7 bases; nucleotides not matched to a gene: 5. The CDR3 region has the DNA TGTGCCAGCTCGACAGGGGGCGCTTTTGGCTACACCTTC. Translated, it gives CASSTGGAFGYTF.

This clone appeared a single time. The rearrangement joins TRBV7-6 to TRBJ2-1, with D maybe TRBD2 (6 bases). The CDR3 length is 15 residues. Trimming stripped 2 bases from V and 0 bases from J, with 8 bases between. Germline values: CDR1 SGHVS, CDR2 FNYEAQ. The CDR3 DNA reads as TGTGCCAGCAGCTTAACGACTAGCTCCTACAATGAGCAGTTCTTC. Its translation: CASSLTTSSYNEQFF.

The chain uses TRBV11-3 and TRBJ2-1, with D possibly matching TRBD2 (6 bases). The CDR3 has 13 amino acids. Germline V gives CDR1 SGHNT, CDR2 YENEEA. V shed 5 bases and J shed 6 bases, with 11 bases lying between them. The CDR3 region is CASSPGAGNEQFF. The DNA for the CDR3 is TGTGCCAGCAGCCCGGGAGCGGGCAATGAGCAGTTCTTC.

This clone has only one observation. This sequence joins TRBV19 and TRBJ2-6; D remains ambiguous. This CDR3 spans 15 amino acids. Per the germline V gene, CDR1 is LNHDA and CDR2 is SQIVND (reference sequence). V dropped 3 bases and J dropped 0 bases, with 6 bases sitting between them. The CDR3, as DNA: TGTGCCAGTAGTATGGGGTTCTCTGGGGCCAACGTCCTGACTTTC. Translated, it gives CASSMGFSGANVLTF.

CDR3 sequence reads: CASADGGARGNTIYF. CDR3 in DNA: TGCGCCAGCGCAGACGGGGGGGCACGAGGAAACACCATATATTTT. This sequence joins TRBV5-1 and TRBJ1-3, with D perhaps TRBD1 (6 bases). This CDR3 is built from 15 residues. The germline V gene has CDR1 SGHRS and CDR2 YFSETQ. V lost 7 bases and J lost 4, with 18 bases in between.

This clone has only a few counts. The V and J genes are TRBV19 and TRBJ1-5; TRBD1 agrees at 7 bases. Per germline, CDR1 LNHDA and CDR2 SQIVND (reference sequence). J gave up 7 bases and V 7 bases, and 13 bases lay outside the gene matches. This CDR3 spans 15 amino acids. The DNA for the CDR3 is TGTGCCAGTACCCTCCCGGGACAGTTCGGGCAGCCCCAGCATTTT. Translating gives CASTLPGQFGQPQHF.

This clone was seen a handful of times. Additional DNA sequences in this sample encode the identical CDR3. The CDR3 here is CASSPGLENTEAFF. The CDR3, as DNA: TGTGCCAGCTCACCAGGGTTGGAGAACACTGAAGCTTTCTTT. V is TRBV18 and J is TRBJ1-1; D call uncertain. Germline lookup yields CDR1 KGHSH and CDR2 LQKENI. CDR3 length: 14 residues. Trimming pared 2 bases from V and 1 base from J, leaving 8 bases between.

The chain couples TRBV15 to TRBJ2-2; 10 nucleotides align to TRBD1. Germline assignment: CDR1 LNHNV and CDR2 YYDKDF (reference sequence). This CDR3 has 19 residues. With 3 bases clipped from V and 1 base from J, the junction kept 11 bases outside the gene matches. The DNA for the CDR3 is TGTGCCACCAGCAGCCCGATCGTGGGACAGGGGCAGAACACCGGGGAGCTGTTTTTT. Residues: CATSSPIVGQGQNTGELFF.

The chain carries TRBV27 and TRBJ1-4; D perhaps matches TRBD1 (5 bases). CDR3 length: 14 residues. Looked up from germline, CDR1 is MNHEY and CDR2 is SMNVEV (reference sequence). The V end lost 6 bases, the J end lost 7 bases, and 15 bases lay between the germline ends. The CDR3 nucleotides read TGTGCCAGCAGGTTGGGACTTAGTGGTGAAAAACTGTTTTTT. Translation gives CASRLGLSGEKLFF.

In its sample, this clone was seen a few times. The sample carries other DNA sequences with the same CDR3. The chain uses TRBV19 and TRBJ2-3; D could derive from TRBD1 or TRBD2 (5 bases each). The ends were cut back, 0 bases at V and 1 base at J, with 8 bases in the middle. CDR3 size: 15 residues. From germline, CDR1 is LNHDA and CDR2 SQIVND (reference sequence). In DNA, the CDR3 is TGTGCCAGTAGTATAGATGGGGGAGGCACAGATACGCAGTATTTT. It translates to CASSIDGGGTDTQYF.

Of note for this clone: This likely stems from a read error, as it lies one base from a far larger clone. The chain links TRBV13 to TRBJ2-7, with TRBD1 identical over 9 bases. The CDR3 spans 14 residues. Trimming took 5 bases from V and 1 from J; bases not matched to a gene: 3. Germline V gene lookup returns CDR1 PRHDT and CDR2 FYEKMQ (reference sequence). CDR3 in amino acids: CASSLDRGSYEQYF. The CDR3 region has the DNA TGTGCCAGCAGCCTGGACAGGGGATCCTACGAGCAGTACTTC.